This T cell receptor (beta chain) stems from a study of vaccination and CD4 T cells after COVID-19 (dated by TCRdb to between 2020 and 2023). Describing the broader study: The convalescent cohort included six males and four females, with two Hispanic individuals, seven Caucasians, two Asians and one multiracial person. Post-COVID blood samples from convalescent patients were collected a median of 101 days after diagnosis, with a range of 35 to 161 days. Participants got two doses of the Pfizer-BioNTech BNT162b2 vaccine (n=8) or two doses of the Moderna mRNA-1273 vaccine (n=2). The spike-specific CD4+ TCR repertoire was compared before and after mRNA vaccination in nine to ten COVID-19 convalescent patients and a handful of infection-naive healthy vaccine recipients. At the TCR clonotype level, an earlier paper using these donors assessed memory CD4+ T cell crossreactivity between SARS-CoV-2 and common cold coronavirus spike proteins. As controls, cultures received a CEFX viral epitope pool (the positive control), an HIV-1 Nef peptide pool (the negative control), or no peptide at all. Post-vaccine blood samples were taken a median of roughly 75 days after the second vaccine dose, with a range of 14 to 241 days. For stimulating the cultures, overlapping spike peptide pools were used, derived from SARS-CoV-2 as well as from the common cold coronaviruses HCoV-NL63, HCoV-OC43 and HCoV-229E. Overall study results and their limits: In convalescent patients, a median roughly 83% of post-vaccine SARS-CoV-2-reactive clones were detected only after vaccination, and vaccine-specific priming was suggested by this finding. The study included relatively few convalescent patients and did not analyze early timepoints after natural infection. Although the median number of SARS-CoV-2-reactive clonotypes went up from around 19 after infection to 30 to 45 after vaccination, the increase was not significant. In convalescent patients, nearly all vaccine-specific clones (304 of 307) were found to be mono-reactive for SARS-CoV-2 spike rather than cross-reactive with common cold coronaviruses.

Libraries were prepared through PCR. TCR sequencing of DNA from cultured CD4+ T cells used the Oncomine TCR Beta short-read assay at the Johns Hopkins FTIC core. The QIAamp micro DNA kit was used to extract genomic DNA from the cultured CD4+ T cells. The Oncomine TCR Beta libraries from cultured CD4+ T cells were pooled using unique dual indexes and then sequenced on an Illumina iSeq 100. For the original study's pipeline: Non-productive sequences were removed, and CDR3s that did not start with C, did not end with F or W, or were shorter than 7 amino acids were discarded. Antigen-specific clonotypes were identified with the MANAFEST web application by comparing peptide-stimulated wells with reference and other culture wells. An FDR below 0.05, an odds ratio above 5, and a productive frequency above 0.1% in at least two of three replicate wells were required for clones to be considered positive. Cross-reactive clonotypes were defined as significantly expanded in both SARS-CoV-2 spike wells and at least one common cold coronavirus spike condition. CDR3 homology was assessed with Levenshtein distances (stringdist) and unrooted phylogenetic trees (ape) in R version 3.6.1. TCRdb reprocessing: public reads trimmed at Q25 with fastp, clones called with MiXCR, in-frame beta chains kept. Rows with one shared CDR3 protein collapse into an entry with the most common genes and DNA. The V and J calls follow TCRdb's processing rather than the paper's. This sample lists roughly 7,000 distinct CDR3 sequences; roughly 52% were detected once. The biggest ten clones account for approximately 35% of the sample.

The treatment or condition label on this specimen signifies: approximately 9-day PBMC culture with coronavirus spike peptide pools or control peptides (ViraFEST assay). CD4+ T cells from unexposed donors were collected before the COVID-19 pandemic (2011-2018). To expand antigen-specific T cells with peptide pools and then pick out the expanded clonotypes through TCR sequencing, the study relied on the ViraFEST assay. Over 1.5 million PBMCs per well were cultured in IMDM with roughly 5.5% human AB serum and 8 to 10 IU/ml IL-2, plus 10 ug/ml peptide pools. On days 3 and 7, half of the culture medium was replaced with fresh IL-2-containing medium. After 10 days of culture, CD4+ T cells were isolated by negative selection using the EasySep CD4+ T cell isolation kit. As cell number allowed, CD4+ T cells from unexposed donors were tested for reactivity to SARS-CoV-2 S and N and to four common cold coronavirus spike pools. PBMCs were separated from whole blood using Ficoll-Paque Plus gradient centrifugation and then either used fresh or cryopreserved at -140C. In general, triplicate wells were set up for every culture condition. Leukapheresis product for the unexposed donors was bought commercially.

In regard to this clonotype: The antigen this receptor binds is unknown. Base qualities were left out, and no much larger clone turns up one base away.

The CDR3 numbers 15 residues from cysteine through phenylalanine. Only CDR3 DNA is held: 45 bases, read in frame from base 1. As encoded in the germline V gene, CDR1 is KGHSH while CDR2 is LQKENI. V drops 3 bases and J drops 1 base, leaving 12 bases in between. The source of this sequence is a human donor in good health. Sequencing used CD4+ T cells from blood, cultured in vitro. The chain is assembled from TRBV18 and TRBJ2-5, with the D gene not clear enough to name. The CDR3 protein: CASSPRGGSQETQYF. The base sequence is TGTGCCAGCTCACCCCGTGGCGGCAGCCAAGAGACCCAGTACTTC.